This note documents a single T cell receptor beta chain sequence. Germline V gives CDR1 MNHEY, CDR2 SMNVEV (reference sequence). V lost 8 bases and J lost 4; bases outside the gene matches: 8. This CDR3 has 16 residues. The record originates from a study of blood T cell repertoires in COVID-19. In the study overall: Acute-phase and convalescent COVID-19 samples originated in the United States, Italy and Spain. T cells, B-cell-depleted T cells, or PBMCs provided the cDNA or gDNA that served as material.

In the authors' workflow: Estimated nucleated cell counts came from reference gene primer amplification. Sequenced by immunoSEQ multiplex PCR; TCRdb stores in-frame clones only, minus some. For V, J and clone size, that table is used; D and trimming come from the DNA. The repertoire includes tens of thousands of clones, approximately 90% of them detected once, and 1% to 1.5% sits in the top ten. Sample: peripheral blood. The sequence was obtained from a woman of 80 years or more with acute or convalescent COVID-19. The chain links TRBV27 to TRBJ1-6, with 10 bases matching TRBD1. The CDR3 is CASSRGTGVYNSPLHF. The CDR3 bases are TGTGCCAGCTCGAGAGGGACAGGGGTGTATAATTCACCCCTCCACTTT.